Following are 8 T cell receptor beta chains from one sample sequenced in a study of OX40 agonist ivuxolimab in advanced cancers. Method: immunoSEQ multiplex PCR; TCRdb's copy keeps in-frame clones and lacks some. Among some 70,000 clones listed, more than 85% were seen once. Sample: CD4+ or CD8+ T cells sorted from blood, taken in a trial of the OX40 agonist ivuxolimab. The receptor set was obtained from an adult with an advanced solid tumor such as melanoma, head and neck, liver or kidney cancer.

This chain uses TRBV28 with TRBJ1-6; perhaps TRBD1 as D (6 bases). The V gene lost 6 bases and the J gene lost 7 bases, with 16 bases spanning the gap. The germline CDR1 and CDR2 sequences are MDHEN and SYDVKM. The CDR3 is 15 residues long. This CDR3 reads CASRVRGGRNSPLHF. In nucleotides, the CDR3 is TGTGCCAGCAGGGTTCGGGGGGGGCGCAATTCACCCCTCCACTTT.

This sequence joins TRBV28 and TRBJ1-2; no reliable D call. V gave up 4 bases and J gave up 2 bases, with 14 bases separating them. This CDR3 has 15 residues. CDR1 MDHEN and CDR2 SYDVKM come from the germline V gene. CDR3 sequence reads: CASSSGSEANYGYTF. The CDR3 DNA is TGTGCCAGCAGTTCCGGTTCGGAGGCAAACTATGGCTACACCTTC.

This rearrangement joins TRBV6-1 to TRBJ2-2; TRBD1 matches 7 bases. The CDR3 totals 13 residues. Losses at the gene ends were 6 bases for V and 5 bases for J; bases not matched to a gene: 3. CDR1 and CDR2 from the germline V gene are MNHNS and SASEGT. CDR3 in DNA: TGTGCCAGCAGGAAGGGACAGACCGGGGAGCTGTTTTTT. This translates into CASRKGQTGELFF.

V is TRBV28 and J is TRBJ2-3; TRBD2 is a possible D gene (5 bases). This CDR3 is 15 amino acids long. The V and J ends lost 7 bases and 2 bases respectively, with 16 bases between them. Germline V gene sequence: CDR1 MDHEN, CDR2 SYDVKM. The CDR3 DNA follows: TGTGCCAGCACCGGTTACGGGGAAAACACAGATACGCAGTATTTT. Its protein is CASTGYGENTDTQYF.

This clone was seen a handful of times. The chain uses TRBV6-6 and TRBJ1-3; 9 bases align to TRBD1. The V gene end was trimmed by 8 bases and the J gene end by 0 bases; junction bases not matched to a gene: 8. This CDR3 spans 16 amino acids. Looked up from germline, CDR1 is MNHNY and CDR2 is SVGAGI (reference sequence). This chain's CDR3 is CASSRDRVLSGNTIYF. CDR3 in DNA: TGTGCCAGCTCCCGGGACAGGGTGCTCTCTGGAAACACCATATATTTT.

The rearrangement joins TRBV6-6 to TRBJ2-1; D might be TRBD2 (5 bases). The CDR3 totals 15 residues. The V and J ends lost 7 bases and 0 bases respectively, with 13 bases between them. The germline V gene has CDR1 MNHNY and CDR2 SVGAGI (reference sequence). CDR3 sequence reads: CASKWGVGSYNEQFF. CDR3 nucleotide sequence: TGTGCCAGCAAGTGGGGAGTTGGCTCCTACAATGAGCAGTTCTTC.

The chain combines TRBV7-2 with TRBJ2-3, with a tentative D call TRBD2 (5 bases). The CDR3 covers 15 residues. CDR1 and CDR2 from the germline V gene are SGHTA and FQGNSA. The V end lost 3 bases, the J end lost 0 bases, and 10 bases lay between the germline ends. The CDR3: CASSLDGLSTDTQYF. The CDR3 DNA reads TGTGCCAGCAGCTTGGACGGACTCAGCACAGATACGCAGTATTTT. Using reference TRBV7-2 and TRBJ2-3 for the parts outside the CDR3, the full variable domain is GAGVSQSPSNKVTEKGKDVELRCDPISGHTALYWYRQSLGQGLEFLIYFQGNSAPDKSGLPSDRFSAERTGGSVSTLTIQRTQQEDSAVYLCASSLDGLSTDTQYFGPGTRLTVL.

The chain carries TRBV4-3 and TRBJ2-5, with a tentative D call TRBD1 (6 bases). V was cut by 2 bases and J by 5 bases, with 12 bases left in between. In germline, CDR1 is LGHNA, CDR2 YSLEER. This CDR3 region has 14 residues. The CDR3 DNA reads as TGCGCCAGCAGCCAAACCGGGACACGGGAGACCCAGTACTTC. This gives the protein CASSQTGTRETQYF.